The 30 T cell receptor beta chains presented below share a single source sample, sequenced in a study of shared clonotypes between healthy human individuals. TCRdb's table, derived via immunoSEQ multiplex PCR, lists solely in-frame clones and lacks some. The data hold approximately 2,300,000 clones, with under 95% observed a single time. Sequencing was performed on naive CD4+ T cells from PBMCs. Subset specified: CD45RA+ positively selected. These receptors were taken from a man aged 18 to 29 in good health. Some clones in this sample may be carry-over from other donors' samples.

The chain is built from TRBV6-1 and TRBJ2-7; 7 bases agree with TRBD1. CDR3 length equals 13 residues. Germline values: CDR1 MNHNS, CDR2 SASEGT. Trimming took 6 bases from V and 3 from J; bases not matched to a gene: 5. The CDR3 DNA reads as TGTGCCAGCAGGACAGGGATACTCTACGAGCAGTACTTC. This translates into CASRTGILYEQYF.

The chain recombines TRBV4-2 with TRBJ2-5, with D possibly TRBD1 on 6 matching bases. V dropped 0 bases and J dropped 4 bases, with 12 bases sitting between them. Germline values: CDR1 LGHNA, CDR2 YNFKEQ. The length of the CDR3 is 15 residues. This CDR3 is CASSQDLLRGETQYF. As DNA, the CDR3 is TGTGCCAGCAGCCAAGATCTCCTCAGGGGAGAGACCCAGTACTTC.

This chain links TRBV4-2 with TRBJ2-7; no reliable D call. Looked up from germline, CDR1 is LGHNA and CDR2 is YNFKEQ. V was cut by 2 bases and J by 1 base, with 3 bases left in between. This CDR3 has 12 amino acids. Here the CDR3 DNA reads TGTGCCAGCAGCCAACAATCCTACGAGCAGTACTTC. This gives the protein CASSQQSYEQYF.

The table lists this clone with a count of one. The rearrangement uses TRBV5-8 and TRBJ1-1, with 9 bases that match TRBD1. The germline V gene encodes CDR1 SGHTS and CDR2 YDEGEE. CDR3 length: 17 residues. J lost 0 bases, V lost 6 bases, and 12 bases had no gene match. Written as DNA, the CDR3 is TGTGCCAGCACCCCGAACAGGGGGCGTACATTGAACACTGAAGCTTTCTTT. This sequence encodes CASTPNRGRTLNTEAFF.

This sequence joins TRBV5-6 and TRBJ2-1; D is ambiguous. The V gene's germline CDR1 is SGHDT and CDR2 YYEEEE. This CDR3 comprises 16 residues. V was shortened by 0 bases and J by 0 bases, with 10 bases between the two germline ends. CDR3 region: CASSLAGLHSYNEQFF. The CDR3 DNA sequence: TGTGCCAGCAGCTTGGCTGGCTTACACTCCTACAATGAGCAGTTCTTC.

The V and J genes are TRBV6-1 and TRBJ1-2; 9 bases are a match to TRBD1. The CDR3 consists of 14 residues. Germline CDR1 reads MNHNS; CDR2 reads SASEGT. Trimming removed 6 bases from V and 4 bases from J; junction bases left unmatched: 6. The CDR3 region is CASRETTGGYGYTF. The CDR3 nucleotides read TGTGCCAGCAGAGAGACGACAGGGGGCTATGGCTACACCTTC.

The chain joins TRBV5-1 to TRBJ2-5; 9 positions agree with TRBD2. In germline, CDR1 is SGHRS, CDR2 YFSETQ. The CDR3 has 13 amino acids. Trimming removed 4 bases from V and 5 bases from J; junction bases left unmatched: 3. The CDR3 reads CASSTGLAETQYF. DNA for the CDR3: TGCGCCAGCAGCACGGGACTAGCTGAGACCCAGTACTTC.

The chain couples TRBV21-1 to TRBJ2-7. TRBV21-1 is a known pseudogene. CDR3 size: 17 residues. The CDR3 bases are TGTGCCAGCAGCAAACCCCCATTAGCGTCAACAGGCGATGAGCAGTACTTC. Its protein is CASSKPPLASTGDEQYF.

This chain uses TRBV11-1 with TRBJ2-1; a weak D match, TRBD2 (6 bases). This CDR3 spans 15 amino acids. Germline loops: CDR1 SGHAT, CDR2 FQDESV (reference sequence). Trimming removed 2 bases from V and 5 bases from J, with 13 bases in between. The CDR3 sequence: CASSLWRDGNNEQFF. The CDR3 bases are TGTGCCAGCAGCTTATGGCGGGACGGCAACAATGAGCAGTTCTTC.

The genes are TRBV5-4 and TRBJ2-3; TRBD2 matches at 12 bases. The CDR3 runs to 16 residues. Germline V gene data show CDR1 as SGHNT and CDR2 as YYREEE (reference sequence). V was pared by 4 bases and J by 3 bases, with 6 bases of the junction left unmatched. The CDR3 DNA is TGTGCCAGCAGCCCGACCGGGACTAGCGGGACAGATACGCAGTATTTT. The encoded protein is CASSPTGTSGTDTQYF. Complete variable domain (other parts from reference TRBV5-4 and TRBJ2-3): ETGVTQSPTHLIKTRGQQVTLRCSSQSGHNTVSWYQQALGQGPQFIFQYYREEENGRGNFPPRFSGLQFPNYSSELNVNALELDDSALYLCASSPTGTSGTDTQYFGPGTRLTVL.

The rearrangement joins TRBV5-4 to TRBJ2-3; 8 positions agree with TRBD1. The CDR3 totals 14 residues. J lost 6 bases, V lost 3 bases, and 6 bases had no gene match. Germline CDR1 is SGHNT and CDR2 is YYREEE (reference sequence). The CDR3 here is CASSSGQGFDTQYF. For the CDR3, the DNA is TGTGCCAGCAGCTCCGGACAGGGATTTGATACGCAGTATTTT.

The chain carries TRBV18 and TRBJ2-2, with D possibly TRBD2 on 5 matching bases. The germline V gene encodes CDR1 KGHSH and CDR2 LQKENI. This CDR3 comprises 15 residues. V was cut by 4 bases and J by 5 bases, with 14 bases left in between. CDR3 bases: TGTGCCAGCTCACGGGCGGCCCCGGGAACCGGGGAGCTGTTTTTT. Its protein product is CASSRAAPGTGELFF. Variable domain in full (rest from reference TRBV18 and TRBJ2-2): NAGVMQNPRHLVRRRGQEARLRCSPMKGHSHVYWYRQLPEEGLKFMVYLQKENIIDESGMPKERFSAEFPKEGPSILRIQQVVRGDSAAYFCASSRAAPGTGELFFGEGSRLTVL.

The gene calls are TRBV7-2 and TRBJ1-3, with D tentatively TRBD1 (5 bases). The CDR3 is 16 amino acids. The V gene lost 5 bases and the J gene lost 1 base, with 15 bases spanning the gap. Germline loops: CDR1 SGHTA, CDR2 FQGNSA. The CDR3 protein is CASSPGGGRSGNTIYF. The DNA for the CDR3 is TGTGCCAGCAGCCCTGGCGGGGGGAGGTCTGGAAACACCATATATTTT. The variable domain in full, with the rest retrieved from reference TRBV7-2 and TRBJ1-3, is GAGVSQSPSNKVTEKGKDVELRCDPISGHTALYWYRQSLGQGLEFLIYFQGNSAPDKSGLPSDRFSAERTGGSVSTLTIQRTQQEDSAVYLCASSPGGGRSGNTIYFGEGSWLTVV.

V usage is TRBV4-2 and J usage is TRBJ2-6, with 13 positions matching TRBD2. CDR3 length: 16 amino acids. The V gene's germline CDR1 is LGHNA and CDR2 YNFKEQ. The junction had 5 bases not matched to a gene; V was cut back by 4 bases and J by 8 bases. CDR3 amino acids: CASSPGTSGNSNVLTF. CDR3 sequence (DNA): TGTGCCAGCAGCCCAGGGACTAGCGGGAATTCCAACGTCCTGACTTTC.

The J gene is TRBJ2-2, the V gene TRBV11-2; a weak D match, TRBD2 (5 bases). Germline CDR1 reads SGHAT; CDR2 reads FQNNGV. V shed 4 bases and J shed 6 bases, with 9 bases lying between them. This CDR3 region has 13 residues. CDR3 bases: TGTGCCAGCAGCTCCTGGGGAGCCGGGGAGCTGTTTTTT. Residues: CASSSWGAGELFF.

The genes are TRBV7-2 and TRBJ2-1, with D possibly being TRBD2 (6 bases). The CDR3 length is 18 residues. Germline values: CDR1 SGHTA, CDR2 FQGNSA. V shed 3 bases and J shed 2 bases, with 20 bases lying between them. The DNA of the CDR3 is TGTGCCAGCAGCTTCTTGAGGAATAGCGGAGTGGCCTACAATGAGCAGTTCTTC. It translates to CASSFLRNSGVAYNEQFF.

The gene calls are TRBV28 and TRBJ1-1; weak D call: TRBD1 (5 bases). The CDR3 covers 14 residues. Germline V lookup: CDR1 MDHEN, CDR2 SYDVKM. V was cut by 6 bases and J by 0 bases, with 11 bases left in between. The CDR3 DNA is TGTGCCAGCAGACCGGGGGATTTGAACACTGAAGCTTTCTTT. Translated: CASRPGDLNTEAFF.

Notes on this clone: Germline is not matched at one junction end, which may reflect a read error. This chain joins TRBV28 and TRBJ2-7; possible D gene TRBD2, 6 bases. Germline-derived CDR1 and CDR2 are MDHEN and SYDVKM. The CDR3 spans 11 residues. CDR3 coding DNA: TGTGCCAGCAGGAAGGACCGGGACTTGGGGTTC. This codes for CASRKDRDLGF.

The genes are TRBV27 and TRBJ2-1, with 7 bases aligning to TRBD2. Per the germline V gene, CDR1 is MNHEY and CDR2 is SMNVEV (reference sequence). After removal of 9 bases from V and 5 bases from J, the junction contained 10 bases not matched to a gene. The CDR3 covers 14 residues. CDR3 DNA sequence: TGTGCCAGGAGGGGATGGACTAGAAACAATGAGCAGTTCTTC. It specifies CARRGWTRNNEQFF.

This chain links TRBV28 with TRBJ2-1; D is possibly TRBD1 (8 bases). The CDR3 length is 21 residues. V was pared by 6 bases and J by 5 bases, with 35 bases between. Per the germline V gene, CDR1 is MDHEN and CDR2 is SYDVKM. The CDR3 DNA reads TGTGCCAGCAGCCTCCCTCGGACAGGGAGGTTCGGCGGGAGTCCCCACAATGAGCAGTTCTTC. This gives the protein CASSLPRTGRFGGSPHNEQFF.

The CDR3 DNA sequence: TGTGCCAGCAGCCCACGGGACAGCGCCTACGAGCAGTACTTC. Translation: CASSPRDSAYEQYF. The V call is TRBV13, the J call TRBJ2-7, with 7 bases aligning to TRBD1. CDR1 and CDR2 from the germline V gene are PRHDT and FYEKMQ (reference sequence). The CDR3 runs to 14 residues. V dropped 5 bases and J dropped 2; count of bases not matched to a gene: 6.

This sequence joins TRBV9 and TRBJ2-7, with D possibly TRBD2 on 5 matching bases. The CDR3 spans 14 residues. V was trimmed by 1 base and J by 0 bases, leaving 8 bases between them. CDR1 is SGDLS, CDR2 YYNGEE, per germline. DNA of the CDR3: TGTGCCAGCAGCGTATATGGGAGCTCCTACGAGCAGTACTTC. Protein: CASSVYGSSYEQYF.

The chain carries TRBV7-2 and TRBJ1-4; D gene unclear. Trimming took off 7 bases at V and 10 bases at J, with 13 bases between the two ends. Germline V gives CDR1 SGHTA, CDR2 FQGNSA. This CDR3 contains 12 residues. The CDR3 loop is CASTNLRGKLFF. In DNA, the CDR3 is TGTGCCAGCACCAATCTCAGAGGAAAACTGTTTTTT.

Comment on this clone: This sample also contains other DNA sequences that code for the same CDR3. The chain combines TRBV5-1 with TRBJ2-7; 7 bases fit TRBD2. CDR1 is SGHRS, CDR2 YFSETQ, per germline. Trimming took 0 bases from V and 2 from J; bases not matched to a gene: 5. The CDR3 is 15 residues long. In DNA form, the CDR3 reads TGCGCCAGCAGCTTGGCTAGCGGAGGACCCTACGAGCAGTACTTC. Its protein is CASSLASGGPYEQYF.

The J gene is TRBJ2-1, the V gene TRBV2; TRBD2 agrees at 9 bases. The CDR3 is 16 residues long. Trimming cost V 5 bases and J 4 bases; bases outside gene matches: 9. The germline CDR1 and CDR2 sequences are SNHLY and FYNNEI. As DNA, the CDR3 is TGTGCCAGCAGTTTAGCGGGAGCCCGAGGTTACAATGAGCAGTTCTTC. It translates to CASSLAGARGYNEQFF.

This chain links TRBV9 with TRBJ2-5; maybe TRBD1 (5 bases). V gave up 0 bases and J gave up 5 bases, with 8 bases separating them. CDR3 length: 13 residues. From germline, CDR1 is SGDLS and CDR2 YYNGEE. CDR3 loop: CASSVVRAETQYF. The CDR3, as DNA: TGTGCCAGCAGCGTAGTCAGGGCTGAGACCCAGTACTTC.

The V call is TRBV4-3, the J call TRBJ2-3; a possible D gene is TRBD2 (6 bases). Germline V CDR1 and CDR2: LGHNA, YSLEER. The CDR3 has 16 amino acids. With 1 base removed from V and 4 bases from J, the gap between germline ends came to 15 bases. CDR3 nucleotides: TGCGCCAGCAGCCAAGGCTGGAGGGAGATCCCAGATACGCAGTATTTT. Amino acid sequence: CASSQGWREIPDTQYF.

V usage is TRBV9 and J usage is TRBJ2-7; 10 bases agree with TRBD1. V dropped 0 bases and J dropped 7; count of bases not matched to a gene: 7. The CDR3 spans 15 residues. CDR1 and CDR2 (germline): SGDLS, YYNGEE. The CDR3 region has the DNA TGTGCCAGCAGCGTAGTGGGGACAGGGGAGACAGAGCAGTACTTC. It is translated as CASSVVGTGETEQYF.

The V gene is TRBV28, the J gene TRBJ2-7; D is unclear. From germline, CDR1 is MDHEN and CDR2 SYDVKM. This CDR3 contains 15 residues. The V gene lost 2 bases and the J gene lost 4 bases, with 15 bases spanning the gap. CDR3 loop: CASSLRRAPGYEQYF. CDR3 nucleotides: TGTGCCAGCAGTTTAAGAAGGGCACCCGGTTACGAGCAGTACTTC.

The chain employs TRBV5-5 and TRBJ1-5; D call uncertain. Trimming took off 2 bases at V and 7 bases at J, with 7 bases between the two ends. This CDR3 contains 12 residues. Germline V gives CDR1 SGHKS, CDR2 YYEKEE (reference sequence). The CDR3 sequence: CASSLSGQPQHF. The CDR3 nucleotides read TGTGCCAGCAGCTTATCGGGGCAGCCCCAGCATTTT.